This T cell receptor (beta chain) stems from a study of cytomegalovirus exposure and HLA in healthy donors. On the study more broadly: Membership in the Caucasian-associated ancestry cluster was found for 65% to 85% of about 430 genotyped donors.

Of note for this clone: Its antigen remains unknown.

Study outcomes and limitations: Association of a missense DCLRE1C variant with TCR beta V- and J-gene trimming was reported in a later analysis.

Both 60 Vbeta primers and 13 Jbeta primers went into the PCR. TCRdb keeps only in-frame clones here, not all; method: immunoSEQ multiplex PCR. Among 130,000 or so clones listed, roughly four fifths were seen once. The junction had 3 bases not matched to a gene; V was cut back by 3 bases and J by 4 bases. The germline gives CDR1 SGDLS, CDR2 YYNGEE. The CDR3 length is 14 residues. This chain connects TRBV9 to TRBJ2-2; 7 nucleotides agree with TRBD1. This TCR was sampled from a man aged 18 to 29 in good health and CMV-seropositive. The specimen was PBMCs. Here the CDR3 reads CASSEGGSTGELFF. The CDR3 coding sequence is TGTGCCAGCAGCGAAGGGGGCTCCACCGGGGAGCTGTTTTTT.